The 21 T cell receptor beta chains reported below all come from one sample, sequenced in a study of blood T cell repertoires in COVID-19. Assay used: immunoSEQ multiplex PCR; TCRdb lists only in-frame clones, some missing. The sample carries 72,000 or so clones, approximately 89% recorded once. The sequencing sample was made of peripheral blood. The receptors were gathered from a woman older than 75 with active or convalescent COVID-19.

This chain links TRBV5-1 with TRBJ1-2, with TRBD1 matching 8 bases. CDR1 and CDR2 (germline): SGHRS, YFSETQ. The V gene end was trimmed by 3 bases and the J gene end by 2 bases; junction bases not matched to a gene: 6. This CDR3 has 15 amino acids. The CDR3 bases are TGCGCCAGCAGCTGGGGGGACAGGTCCAACTATGGCTACACCTTC. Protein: CASSWGDRSNYGYTF.

DNA of the CDR3: TGTGCCAGCAGCTTAGATCCGGCGGGGGGGCCTACAGATACGCAGTATTTT. Translation: CASSLDPAGGPTDTQYF. The chain uses TRBV7-2 and TRBJ2-3; 9 nucleotides align to TRBD2. The junction had 8 bases not matched to a gene; V was cut back by 1 base and J by 3 bases. This CDR3 has 17 amino acids. Germline CDR1 SGHTA, CDR2 FQGNSA.

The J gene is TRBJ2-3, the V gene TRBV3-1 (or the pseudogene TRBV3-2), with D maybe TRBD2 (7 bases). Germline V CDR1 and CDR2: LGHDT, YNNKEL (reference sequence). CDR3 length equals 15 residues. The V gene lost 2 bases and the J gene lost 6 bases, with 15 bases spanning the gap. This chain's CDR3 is CASSQTRGAFDTQYF. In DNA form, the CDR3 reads TGTGCCAGCAGCCAAACCCGGGGGGCCTTTGATACGCAGTATTTT.

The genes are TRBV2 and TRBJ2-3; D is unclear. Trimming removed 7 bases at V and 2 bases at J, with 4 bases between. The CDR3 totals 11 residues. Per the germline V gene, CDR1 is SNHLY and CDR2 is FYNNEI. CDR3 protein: CASTLTDTQYF. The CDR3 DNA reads TGTGCCAGCACCCTCACAGATACGCAGTATTTT. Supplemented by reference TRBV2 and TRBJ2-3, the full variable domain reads EPEVTQTPSHQVTQMGQEVILRCVPISNHLYFYWYRQILGQKVEFLVSFYNNEISEKSEIFDDQFSVERPDGSNFTLKIRSTKLEDSAMYFCASTLTDTQYFGPGTRLTVL.

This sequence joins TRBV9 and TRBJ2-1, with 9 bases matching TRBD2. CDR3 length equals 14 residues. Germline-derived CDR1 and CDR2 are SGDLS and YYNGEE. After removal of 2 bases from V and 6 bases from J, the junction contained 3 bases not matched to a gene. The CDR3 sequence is CASSVLAGVNEQFF. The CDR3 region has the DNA TGTGCCAGCAGCGTTTTAGCGGGAGTCAATGAGCAGTTCTTC. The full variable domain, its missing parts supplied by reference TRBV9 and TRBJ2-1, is DSGVTQTPKHLITATGQRVTLRCSPRSGDLSVYWYQQSLDQGLQFLIQYYNGEERAKGNILERFSAQQFPDLHSELNLSSLELGDSALYFCASSVLAGVNEQFFGPGTRLTVL.

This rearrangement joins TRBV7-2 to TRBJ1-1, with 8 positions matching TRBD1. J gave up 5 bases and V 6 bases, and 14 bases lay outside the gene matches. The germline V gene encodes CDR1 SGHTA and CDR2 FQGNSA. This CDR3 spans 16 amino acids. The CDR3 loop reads CASREQGAFSRTEAFF. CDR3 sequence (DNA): TGTGCCAGCAGAGAGCAGGGGGCTTTTTCGAGAACTGAAGCTTTCTTT.

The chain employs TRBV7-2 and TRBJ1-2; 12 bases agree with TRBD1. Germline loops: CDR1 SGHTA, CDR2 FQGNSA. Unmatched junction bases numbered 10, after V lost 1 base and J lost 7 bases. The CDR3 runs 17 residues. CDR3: CASSLVFGTGGAGGYTF. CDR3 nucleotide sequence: TGTGCCAGCAGCTTAGTTTTTGGGACAGGGGGCGCCGGTGGCTACACCTTC.

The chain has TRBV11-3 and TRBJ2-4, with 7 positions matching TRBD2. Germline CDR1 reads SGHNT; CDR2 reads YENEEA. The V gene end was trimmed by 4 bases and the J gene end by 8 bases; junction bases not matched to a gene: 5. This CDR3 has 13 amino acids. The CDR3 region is CASSYTGGDIQYF. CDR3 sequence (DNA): TGTGCCAGCAGCTACACGGGAGGAGACATTCAGTACTTC. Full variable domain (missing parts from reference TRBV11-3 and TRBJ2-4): EAGVVQSPRYKIIEKKQPVAFWCNPISGHNTLYWYLQNLGQGPELLIRYENEEAVDDSQLPKDRFSAERLKGVDSTLKIQPAELGDSAVYLCASSYTGGDIQYFGAGTRLSVL.

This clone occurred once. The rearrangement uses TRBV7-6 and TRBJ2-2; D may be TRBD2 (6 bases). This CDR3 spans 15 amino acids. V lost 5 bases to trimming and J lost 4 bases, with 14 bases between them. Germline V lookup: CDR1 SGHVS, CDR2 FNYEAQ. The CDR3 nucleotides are TGTGCCAGCAGCCCCATTCGGGGGAGCACCGGGGAGCTGTTTTTT. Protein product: CASSPIRGSTGELFF.

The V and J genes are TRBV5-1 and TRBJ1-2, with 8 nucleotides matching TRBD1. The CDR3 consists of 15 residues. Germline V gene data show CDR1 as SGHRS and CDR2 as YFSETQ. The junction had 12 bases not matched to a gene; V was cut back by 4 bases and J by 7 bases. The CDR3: CASSLGGQGFSGYTF. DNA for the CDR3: TGCGCCAGCAGCCTCGGCGGACAGGGATTTTCTGGCTACACCTTC.

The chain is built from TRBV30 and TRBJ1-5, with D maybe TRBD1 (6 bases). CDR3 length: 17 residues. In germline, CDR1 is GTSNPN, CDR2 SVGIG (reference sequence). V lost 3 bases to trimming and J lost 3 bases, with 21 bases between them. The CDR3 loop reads CAWSALGSGVYNQPQHF. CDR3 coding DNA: TGTGCCTGGAGCGCCCTCGGGTCAGGGGTCTACAATCAGCCCCAGCATTTT.

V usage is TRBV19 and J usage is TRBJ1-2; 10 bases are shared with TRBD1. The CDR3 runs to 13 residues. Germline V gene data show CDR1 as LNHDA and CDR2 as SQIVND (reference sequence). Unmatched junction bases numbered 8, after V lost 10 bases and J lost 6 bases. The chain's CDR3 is CATRAGTGDGYTF. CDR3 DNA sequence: TGTGCCACCCGGGCCGGGACAGGGGATGGCTACACCTTC.

CDR3 DNA sequence: TGCGCCAGCACTAAGCCCCCTCCGGACACTGAAGCTTTCTTT. It specifies CASTKPPPDTEAFF. The chain uses TRBV10-1 and TRBJ1-1; D remains ambiguous. V lost 7 bases and J 3 bases, leaving 15 bases between the germline ends. CDR1 and CDR2 (germline): WNHNN, SYGVQD (reference sequence). The CDR3 is 14 amino acids.

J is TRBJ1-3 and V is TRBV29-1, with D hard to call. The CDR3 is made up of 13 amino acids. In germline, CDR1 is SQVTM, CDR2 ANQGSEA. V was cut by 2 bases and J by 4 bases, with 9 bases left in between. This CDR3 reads CSVEPTPGNTIYF. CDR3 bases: TGCAGCGTTGAACCGACACCCGGAAACACCATATATTTT.

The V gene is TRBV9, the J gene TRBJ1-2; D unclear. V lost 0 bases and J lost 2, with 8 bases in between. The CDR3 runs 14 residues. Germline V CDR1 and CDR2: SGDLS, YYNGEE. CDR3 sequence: CASSVEEQNYGYTF. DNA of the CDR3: TGTGCCAGCAGCGTAGAAGAACAGAACTATGGCTACACCTTC.

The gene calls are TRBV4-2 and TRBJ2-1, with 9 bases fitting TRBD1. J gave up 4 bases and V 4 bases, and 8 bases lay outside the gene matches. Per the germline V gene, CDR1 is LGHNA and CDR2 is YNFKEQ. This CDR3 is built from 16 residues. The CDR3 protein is CASSLNRDRVYNEQFF. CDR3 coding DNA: TGTGCCAGCAGCCTCAACCGGGACAGGGTGTACAATGAGCAGTTCTTC.

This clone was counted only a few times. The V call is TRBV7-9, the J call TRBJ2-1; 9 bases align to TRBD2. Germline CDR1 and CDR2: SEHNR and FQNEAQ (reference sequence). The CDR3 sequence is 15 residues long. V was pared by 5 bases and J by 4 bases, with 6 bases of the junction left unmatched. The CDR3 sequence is CASSPGSGGYNEQFF. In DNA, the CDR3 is TGTGCCAGCAGCCCTGGGAGCGGGGGGTACAATGAGCAGTTCTTC. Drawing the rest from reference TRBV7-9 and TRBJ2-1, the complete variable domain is DTGVSQNPRHKITKRGQNVTFRCDPISEHNRLYWYRQTLGQGPEFLTYFQNEAQLEKSRLLSDRFSAERPKGSFSTLEIQRTEQGDSAMYLCASSPGSGGYNEQFFGPGTRLTVL.

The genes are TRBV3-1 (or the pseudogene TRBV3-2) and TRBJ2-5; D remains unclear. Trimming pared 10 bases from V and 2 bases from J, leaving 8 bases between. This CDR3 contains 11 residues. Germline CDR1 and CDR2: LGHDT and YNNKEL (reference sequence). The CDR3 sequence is CATQRQETQYF. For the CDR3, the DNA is TGTGCCACTCAGCGTCAAGAGACCCAGTACTTC.

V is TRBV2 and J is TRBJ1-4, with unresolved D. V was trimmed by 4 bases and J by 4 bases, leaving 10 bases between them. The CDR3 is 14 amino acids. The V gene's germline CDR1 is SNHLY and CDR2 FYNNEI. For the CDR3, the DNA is TGTGCCAGCAGTGCCGGAGGGCGTAATGAAAAACTGTTTTTT. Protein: CASSAGGRNEKLFF.

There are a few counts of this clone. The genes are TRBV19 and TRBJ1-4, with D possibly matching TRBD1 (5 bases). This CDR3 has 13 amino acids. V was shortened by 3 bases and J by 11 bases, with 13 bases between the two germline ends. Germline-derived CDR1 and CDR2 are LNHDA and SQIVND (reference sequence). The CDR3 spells CASSIREREKLFF. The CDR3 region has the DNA TGTGCCAGTAGTATCAGGGAACGGGAGAAACTGTTTTTT.

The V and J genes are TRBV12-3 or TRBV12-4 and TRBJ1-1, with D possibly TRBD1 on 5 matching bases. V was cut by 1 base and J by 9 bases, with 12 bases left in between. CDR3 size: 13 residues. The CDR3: CASSLEMRQKAFF. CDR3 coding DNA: TGTGCCAGCAGTTTAGAGATGAGACAGAAAGCTTTCTTT.